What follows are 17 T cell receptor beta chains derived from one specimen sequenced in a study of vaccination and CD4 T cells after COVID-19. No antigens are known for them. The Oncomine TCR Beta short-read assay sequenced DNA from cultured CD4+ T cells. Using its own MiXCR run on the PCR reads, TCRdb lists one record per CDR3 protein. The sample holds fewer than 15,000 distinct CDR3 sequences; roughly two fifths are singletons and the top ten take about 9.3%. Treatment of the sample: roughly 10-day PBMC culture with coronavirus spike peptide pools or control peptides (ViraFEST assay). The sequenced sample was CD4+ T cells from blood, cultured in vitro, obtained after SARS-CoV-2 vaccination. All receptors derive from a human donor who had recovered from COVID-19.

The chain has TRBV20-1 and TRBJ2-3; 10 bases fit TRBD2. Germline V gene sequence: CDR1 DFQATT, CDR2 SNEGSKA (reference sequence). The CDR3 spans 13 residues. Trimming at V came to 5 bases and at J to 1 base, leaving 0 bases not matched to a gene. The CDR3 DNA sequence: TGCAGTGCTGGGACTAGCGGCACAGATACGCAGTATTTT. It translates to CSAGTSGTDTQYF.

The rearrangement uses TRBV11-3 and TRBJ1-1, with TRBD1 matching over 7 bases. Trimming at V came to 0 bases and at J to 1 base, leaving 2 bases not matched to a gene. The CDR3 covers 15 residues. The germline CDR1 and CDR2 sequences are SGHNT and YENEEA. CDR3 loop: CASSLEGQQNTEAFF. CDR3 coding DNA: TGTGCCAGCAGCTTAGAGGGACAGCAGAACACTGAAGCTTTCTTT. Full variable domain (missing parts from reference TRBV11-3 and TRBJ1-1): EAGVVQSPRYKIIEKKQPVAFWCNPISGHNTLYWYLQNLGQGPELLIRYENEEAVDDSQLPKDRFSAERLKGVDSTLKIQPAELGDSAVYLCASSLEGQQNTEAFFGQGTRLTVV.

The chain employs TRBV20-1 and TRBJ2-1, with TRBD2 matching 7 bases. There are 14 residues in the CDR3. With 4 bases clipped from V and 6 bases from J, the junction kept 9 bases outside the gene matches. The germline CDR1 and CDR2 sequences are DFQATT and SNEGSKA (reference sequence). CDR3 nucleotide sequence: TGCAGTGCTAAGCGGGAATATGGTTTCAATGAGCAGTTCTTC. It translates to CSAKREYGFNEQFF.

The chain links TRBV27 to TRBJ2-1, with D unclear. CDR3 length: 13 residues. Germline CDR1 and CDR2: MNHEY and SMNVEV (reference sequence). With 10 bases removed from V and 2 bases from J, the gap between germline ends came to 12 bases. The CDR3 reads CATRVDAYNEQFF. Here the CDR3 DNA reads TGTGCCACCAGAGTCGACGCCTACAATGAGCAGTTCTTC.

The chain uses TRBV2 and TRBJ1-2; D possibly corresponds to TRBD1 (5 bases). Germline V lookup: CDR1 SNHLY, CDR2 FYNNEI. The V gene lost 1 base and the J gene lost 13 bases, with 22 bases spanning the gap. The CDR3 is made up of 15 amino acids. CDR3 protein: CASSEVSGRLYGGTF. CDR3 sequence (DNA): TGTGCCAGCAGTGAAGTATCAGGGAGACTCTATGGTGGCACCTTC.

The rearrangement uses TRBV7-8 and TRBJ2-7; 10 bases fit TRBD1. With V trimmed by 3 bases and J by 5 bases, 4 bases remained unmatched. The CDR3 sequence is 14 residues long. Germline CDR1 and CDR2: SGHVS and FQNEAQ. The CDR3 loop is CASSFGQGVHEQYF. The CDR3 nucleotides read TGTGCCAGCAGCTTTGGACAGGGGGTCCACGAGCAGTACTTC.

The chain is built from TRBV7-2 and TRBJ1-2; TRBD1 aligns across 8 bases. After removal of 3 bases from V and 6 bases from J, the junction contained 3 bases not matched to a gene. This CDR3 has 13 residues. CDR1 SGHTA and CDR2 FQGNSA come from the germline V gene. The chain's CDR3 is CASSLVQGDGYTF. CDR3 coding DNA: TGTGCCAGCAGCTTGGTACAGGGGGATGGCTACACCTTC.

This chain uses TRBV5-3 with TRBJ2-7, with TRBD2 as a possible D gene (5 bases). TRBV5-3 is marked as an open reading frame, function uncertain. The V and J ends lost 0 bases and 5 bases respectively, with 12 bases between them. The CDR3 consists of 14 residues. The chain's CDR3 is CARSLGGSSDEQYF. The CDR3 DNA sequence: TGTGCCAGAAGCTTGGGCGGGTCTAGTGACGAGCAGTACTTC.

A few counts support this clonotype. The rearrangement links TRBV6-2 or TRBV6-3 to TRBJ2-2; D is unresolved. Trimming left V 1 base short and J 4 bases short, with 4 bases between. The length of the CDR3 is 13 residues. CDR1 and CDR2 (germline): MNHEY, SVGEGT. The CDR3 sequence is CASSYWGTGELFF. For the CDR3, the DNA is TGTGCCAGCAGTTACTGGGGCACCGGGGAGCTGTTTTTT.

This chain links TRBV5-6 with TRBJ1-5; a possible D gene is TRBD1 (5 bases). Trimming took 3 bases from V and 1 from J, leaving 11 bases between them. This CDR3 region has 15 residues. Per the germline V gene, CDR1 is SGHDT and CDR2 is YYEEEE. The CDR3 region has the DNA TGTGCCAGCAGCTCGGGACGGGCGAGCAATCAGCCCCAGCATTTT. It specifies CASSSGRASNQPQHF.

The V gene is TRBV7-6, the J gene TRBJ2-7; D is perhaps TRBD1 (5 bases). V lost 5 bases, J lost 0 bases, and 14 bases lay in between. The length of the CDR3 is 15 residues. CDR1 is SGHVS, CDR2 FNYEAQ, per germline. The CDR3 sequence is CASSKSTGSSYEQYF. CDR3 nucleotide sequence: TGTGCCAGCAGCAAAAGCACAGGAAGCTCCTACGAGCAGTACTTC.

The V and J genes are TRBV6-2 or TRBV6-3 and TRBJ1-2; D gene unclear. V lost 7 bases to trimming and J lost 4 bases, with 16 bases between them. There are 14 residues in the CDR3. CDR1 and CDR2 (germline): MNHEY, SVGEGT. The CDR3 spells CASKEGGRVYGYTF. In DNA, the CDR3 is TGTGCCAGCAAAGAAGGCGGCCGAGTCTATGGCTACACCTTC.

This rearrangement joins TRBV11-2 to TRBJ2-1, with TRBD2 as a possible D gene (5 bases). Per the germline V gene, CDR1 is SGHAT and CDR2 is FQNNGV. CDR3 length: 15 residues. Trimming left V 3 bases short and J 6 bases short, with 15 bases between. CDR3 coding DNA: TGTGCCAGCAGCTTGCGTCCTGGGAGCTCCAATGAGCAGTTCTTC. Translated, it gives CASSLRPGSSNEQFF.

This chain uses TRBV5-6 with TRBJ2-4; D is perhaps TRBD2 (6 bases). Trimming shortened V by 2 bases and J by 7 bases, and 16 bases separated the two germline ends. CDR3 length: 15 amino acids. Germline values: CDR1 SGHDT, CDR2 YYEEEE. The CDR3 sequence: CASSLSGPRVNIQYF. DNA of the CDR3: TGTGCCAGCAGCTTAAGCGGGCCTCGCGTGAACATTCAGTACTTC.

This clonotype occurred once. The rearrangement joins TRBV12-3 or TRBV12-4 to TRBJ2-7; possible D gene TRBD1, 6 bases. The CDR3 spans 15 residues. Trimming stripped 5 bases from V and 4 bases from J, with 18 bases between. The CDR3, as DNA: TGTGCCAGCAGTACTAAATACAGGGCCTCGTACGAGCAGTACTTC. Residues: CASSTKYRASYEQYF.

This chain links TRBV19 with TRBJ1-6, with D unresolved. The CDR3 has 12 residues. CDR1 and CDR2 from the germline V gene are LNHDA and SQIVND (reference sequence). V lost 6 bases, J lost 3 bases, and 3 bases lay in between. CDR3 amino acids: CASRHYNSPLHF. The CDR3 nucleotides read TGTGCCAGTAGACACTATAATTCACCCCTCCACTTT.

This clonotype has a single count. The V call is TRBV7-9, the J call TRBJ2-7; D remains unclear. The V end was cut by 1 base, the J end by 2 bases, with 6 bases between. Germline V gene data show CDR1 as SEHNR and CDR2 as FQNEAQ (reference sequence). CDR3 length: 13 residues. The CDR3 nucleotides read TGTGCCAGCAGCTTAGACGCTGCCTACGAGCAGTACTTC. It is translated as CASSLDAAYEQYF.